These T cell receptor beta chains were read from a single sample in a study of blood T cell repertoires in COVID-19. Clones were read by immunoSEQ multiplex PCR, and TCRdb kept only the in-frame ones, dropping some. Of approximately 120,000 clones in the sample, about 80% were seen once. Sequencing was performed on peripheral blood. These TCRs come from a woman aged 45-65 years with acute or convalescent COVID-19. CDR3s include the opening cysteine and the closing phenylalanine or tryptophan. D genes are given only for firm matches. The listing skips clone size in some rows; elsewhere it reads once, few, many or a size class.

d_gene,abundance,v_gene,j_gene,CDR3nt,CDR3aa
NA,NA,TRBV10-3,TRBJ1-2,TGTGCCATCAGTAGATTCGGGCAGGACTCGGATGGCTACACCTTC,CAISRFGQDSDGYTF
NA,NA,TRBV6-5,TRBJ2-5,TGTGCCAGCAGTTCAGGGTTTACTTCCTACCAAGAGACCCAGTACTTC,CASSSGFTSYQETQYF
TRBD1,NA,TRBV25-1,TRBJ1-2,TGTGCCAGCAGCCGCGGGACAGTTGGCTACACCTTC,CASSRGTVGYTF
NA,NA,TRBV7-6,TRBJ2-7,TGTGCCAGCAGCTTAGTTCACGGGGACGAGCAGTACTTC,CASSLVHGDEQYF
NA,NA,TRBV29-1,TRBJ1-1,TGCAGCGCAATAGAGAGTGTCACTGAAGCTTTCTTT,CSAIESVTEAFF
TRBD1,NA,TRBV5-1,TRBJ1-1,TGCGCCAGCAGCCTAGGACAGGGGGAAGCTTTCTTT,CASSLGQGEAFF
TRBD1,NA,TRBV2,TRBJ1-5,TGTGCCAGCAGTGACAGGGGGCAACCCCAGCATTTT,CASSDRGQPQHF
NA,NA,TRBV9,TRBJ1-1,TGTGCCAGCAGCGTAGGAGCGGGATGGACTGAAGCTTTCTTT,CASSVGAGWTEAFF
TRBD2,NA,TRBV7-2,TRBJ2-3,TGTGCCAGCAGCCGGGGGGGGGTTAATACGCAGTATTTT,CASSRGGVNTQYF
NA,NA,TRBV2,TRBJ2-7,TGTGCCAGCACGAGAAATGGAGGGAGCTACGAGCAGTACTTC,CASTRNGGSYEQYF
TRBD1,NA,TRBV2,TRBJ2-2,TGTGCCAGCAGTGAGTTTCGGTCGGGACAGGCCAACGGGGAGCTGTTTTTT,CASSEFRSGQANGELFF
NA,NA,TRBV11-1,TRBJ1-2,TGTGCCAGCAGCTTAAACTCAAACAGAAACTATGGCTACACCTTC,CASSLNSNRNYGYTF
NA,NA,TRBV6-5,TRBJ1-2,TGTGCCAGCACCCTGACAGCTAACTATGGCTACACCTTC,CASTLTANYGYTF
TRBD2,NA,TRBV19,TRBJ2-5,TGTGCCAGTAGGACTAGCGGGGGGGCCGCGGAGACCCAGTACTTC,CASRTSGGAAETQYF
TRBD2,NA,TRBV5-1,TRBJ2-3,TGCGCCAGCAGCCCCGGGACTAGCGGGGGTGATACGCAGTATTTT,CASSPGTSGGDTQYF
NA,NA,TRBV7-3,TRBJ1-1,TGTGCCAGCAGCTTATCAGGGCAAGGCACTGAAGCTTTCTTT,CASSLSGQGTEAFF
TRBD2,NA,TRBV11-2,TRBJ2-1,TGTGCCAGCACTCGGTTTACTAGCGGGGGGTACAATGAGCAGTTCTTC,CASTRFTSGGYNEQFF
TRBD1,NA,TRBV19,TRBJ1-2,TGTGCCAGTAGTATCGCTCCGGGACAGATCTATGGCTACACCTTC,CASSIAPGQIYGYTF
NA,NA,TRBV11-2,TRBJ2-3,TGTGCCAGCAGCTTCCAGGCCCTTAGCACAGATACGCAGTATTTT,CASSFQALSTDTQYF
TRBD2,NA,TRBV5-1,TRBJ2-5,TGCGCCAGCAGCTTGACGGGGGCGGGAGGGACCCAGTACTTC,CASSLTGAGGTQYF
TRBD2,few,TRBV4-1,TRBJ2-5,TGCGCCAGCAGCCAAGGCGGGACTAGCGGGAGCTCCAGGGAGACCCAGTACTTC,CASSQGGTSGSSRETQYF
TRBD1,NA,TRBV18,TRBJ1-2,TGTGCCAGCTCAAATTCCGGGACAGGGTTAAGGATTGACTATGGCTACACCTTC,CASSNSGTGLRIDYGYTF
TRBD1,NA,TRBV19,TRBJ2-6,TGTGCCAGTAGTAAGACAGGGGGCTCTGGGGCCAACGTCCTGACTTTC,CASSKTGGSGANVLTF
NA,NA,TRBV19,TRBJ2-1,TGTGCCAGTAGTAGCGGGTTCACTTACAATGAGCAGTTCTTC,CASSSGFTYNEQFF
NA,NA,TRBV7-3,TRBJ2-3,TGTGCCAGCAGCTTAATGGACAGTTCAGATACGCAGTATTTT,CASSLMDSSDTQYF
NA,NA,TRBV19,TRBJ1-5,TGTGCCAGTATGGAAGGGGTCATATCGGGGCCCCAGCATTTT,CASMEGVISGPQHF
NA,NA,TRBV28,TRBJ1-2,TGTGCCAGCAGTTTATCCTCTACAGGGAACTATGGCTACACCTTC,CASSLSSTGNYGYTF
NA,NA,TRBV27,TRBJ1-1,TGTGCCAGCAGCTATGACAGAAACACTGAAGCTTTCTTT,CASSYDRNTEAFF
TRBD2,NA,TRBV7-6,TRBJ2-5,TGTGCCAGCAGCTTATGGGGGACTAGCGGGGCGTACCAAGAGACCCAGTACTTC,CASSLWGTSGAYQETQYF
NA,NA,TRBV27,TRBJ1-2,TGTGCCAGCACCCCTCGGCAGGGTCACTATGGCTACACCTTC,CASTPRQGHYGYTF
NA,NA,TRBV28,TRBJ2-3,TGTGCCAGCAGTTTATTTTCCGCAGGAAAGGATACGCAGTATTTT,CASSLFSAGKDTQYF
NA,few,TRBV11-1,TRBJ1-3,TGTGCCAGTATATTTGGACGGGAGGAAGACACCATATATTTT,CASIFGREEDTIYF
NA,NA,TRBV19,TRBJ2-5,TGTGCCAGTAGTATGTCGAGTACCCAAGAGACCCAGTACTTC,CASSMSSTQETQYF
TRBD1,NA,TRBV6-5,TRBJ1-2,TGTGCCAGCACTATCGGGACAGGAAGTGGCTACACCTTC,CASTIGTGSGYTF
NA,once,TRBV9,TRBJ1-1,TGTGCCAGCAGCGTAGGGCAGGGGCAGGGTGAAGCTTTCTTT,CASSVGQGQGEAFF
NA,NA,TRBV30,TRBJ1-2,TGTGCCGGCCATCAGGGGTTGAACTATGGCTACACCTTC,CAGHQGLNYGYTF
NA,NA,TRBV5-1,TRBJ2-2,TGCGCCAGCAGCTTGTTGGACAGCAACACCGGGGAGCTGTTTTTT,CASSLLDSNTGELFF
NA,NA,TRBV5-1,TRBJ1-3,TGCGCCAGCAGCTGGGGGACTTCCTCCTCATATGCCGAAAACACCATATATTTT,CASSWGTSSSYAENTIYF
NA,NA,TRBV6-5,TRBJ1-3,TGTGCCAGCAGTTACGCCGGGGTTGGAGACACCATATATTTT,CASSYAGVGDTIYF
TRBD1,once,TRBV5-8,TRBJ1-2,TGTGCCAGCAGCTCCACGTCCGGGACAGGGGTTCGGGGCTTCTTTTATGGCTACACCTTC,CASSSTSGTGVRGFFYGYTF
NA,once,TRBV6-5,TRBJ1-1,TGTGCCAGCCCGGGACAAGGGAACACTGAAGCTTTCTTT,CASPGQGNTEAFF
NA,NA,TRBV6-5,TRBJ1-1,TGTGCCACCCACGGGGAGCCCGTTTCGACCGCTGAAGCTTTCTTT,CATHGEPVSTAEAFF
TRBD2,NA,TRBV5-1,TRBJ2-7,TGCGCCAGCAGCCCCAGCGGGGGAAGTTTATACGAGCAGTACTTC,CASSPSGGSLYEQYF
NA,NA,TRBV19,TRBJ1-1,TGTGCCACCGAGGGCAGAGGATGGGACACTGAAGCTTTCTTT,CATEGRGWDTEAFF
NA,NA,TRBV12-1,TRBJ2-2,TGTGCCAGCAGCAGTTTTTCGGGAGTCGGTAGAACCGGGGAGCTGTTTTTT,CASSSFSGVGRTGELFF
NA,NA,TRBV2,TRBJ1-1,TGTGCCAGAGAACGGACCGGGGGAGGAACTGAAGCTTTCTTT,CARERTGGGTEAFF
TRBD1,NA,TRBV5-1,TRBJ1-5,TGCGCCAGCAGCCAACAGGGGGGGAGCAATCAGCCCCAGCATTTT,CASSQQGGSNQPQHF
TRBD2,NA,TRBV4-1,TRBJ2-1,TGCGCCAGCAGCCCAAGCGGGGGGGTGTACAATGAGCAGTTCTTC,CASSPSGGVYNEQFF
NA,once,TRBV10-1,TRBJ1-2,TGCGCCAGCAGTGAATCCCAGGAACATGGCTACACCTTC,CASSESQEHGYTF
NA,few,TRBV3-1/TRBV3-2,TRBJ2-7,TGTGCCAGCAGTTATGGGGGCAGCCTCTACGAGCAGTACTTC,CASSYGGSLYEQYF
NA,NA,TRBV5-4,TRBJ2-3,TGTGCCAGCAGCTTAGGGGCAGATACGCAGTATTTT,CASSLGADTQYF
NA,few,TRBV15,TRBJ1-5,TGTGCCACCAGCAGAGGACAGGACAGAGCATATAGCAATCAGCCCCAGCATTTT,CATSRGQDRAYSNQPQHF
TRBD1,few,TRBV19,TRBJ2-1,TGTGCCAGTAGGGGCCGAAGGGACAGCTCCTACAATGAGCAGTTCTTC,CASRGRRDSSYNEQFF